Detailed here is one T cell receptor (beta chain). Its antigen is currently unknown. This specimen belongs to a study of cytomegalovirus exposure and HLA in healthy donors. Study in general: HLA-typed donors were the source of about 81 million unique TCRs held in an early data release.

Study-wide results and caveats: Roughly uniform depth of sequencing across donors was assumed in presence/absence analyses. Solely CMV serostatus was available to characterize immune exposure.

The PCR contained 60 Vbeta and 13 Jbeta primers. The repertoire was sequenced with immunoSEQ multiplex PCR; TCRdb's copy has only in-frame clones and lacks some. The table records 130,000 or so clones, 70% to 90% of them present only once. The CDR3 totals 16 residues. Germline V gene lookup returns CDR1 SGHTA and CDR2 FQGNSA. V shed 5 bases and J 5 bases; nucleotides not matched to a gene: 14. This rearrangement joins TRBV7-2 to TRBJ2-5, with TRBD2 identical over 7 bases. The material sequenced was PBMCs. The sequence came from a man aged 40-49 years in good health and CMV-seronegative. The CDR3 DNA reads TGTGCCAGCAGCCAACAGCGGAACGGGGGGTGGGAGACCCAGTACTTC. Translating it yields CASSQQRNGGWETQYF.